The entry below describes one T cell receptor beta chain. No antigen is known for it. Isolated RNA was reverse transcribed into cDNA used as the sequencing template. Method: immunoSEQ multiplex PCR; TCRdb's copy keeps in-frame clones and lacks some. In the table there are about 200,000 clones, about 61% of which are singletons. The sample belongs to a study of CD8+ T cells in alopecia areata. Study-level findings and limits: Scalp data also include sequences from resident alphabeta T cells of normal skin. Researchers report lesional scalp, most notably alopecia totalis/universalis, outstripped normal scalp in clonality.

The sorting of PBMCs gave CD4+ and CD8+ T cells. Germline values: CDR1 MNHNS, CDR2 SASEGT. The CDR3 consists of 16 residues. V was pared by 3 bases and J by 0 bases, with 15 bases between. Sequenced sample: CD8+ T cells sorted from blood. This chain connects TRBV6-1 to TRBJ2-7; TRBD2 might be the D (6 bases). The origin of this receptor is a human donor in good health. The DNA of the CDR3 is TGTGCCAGCAGTGACCCCGGAGGGGTCTCCTCCTACGAGCAGTACTTC. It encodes CASSDPGGVSSYEQYF.